This T cell receptor beta chain was identified during a study of blood T cell repertoires in COVID-19. Study-level background: Samples of COVID-19 (acute and convalescent) were obtained from the United States, Italy and Spain.

The CDR3 has 12 residues. CDR1 and CDR2 from the germline V gene are LNHDA and SQIVND (reference sequence). Trimming at V came to 8 bases and at J to 3 bases, leaving 1 base not matched to a gene. Original processing methods: Estimated nucleated cell counts came from reference gene primer amplification. Assay: immunoSEQ multiplex PCR; the TCRdb copy retains only in-frame clones and omits some. V and J calls and clone size are copied from that table; D and trimming were computed from the DNA. The repertoire holds tens of thousands of clones, with 65% to 80% as singletons. The sample was peripheral blood. This chain joins TRBV19 and TRBJ1-5, with 7 nucleotides matching TRBD1. The TCR sequence derives from a human donor in a cohort sampled during active COVID-19. The CDR3 loop is CASGTANQPQHF. The CDR3 DNA is TGTGCCAGTGGGACAGCCAATCAGCCCCAGCATTTT.